The clone carrying this TCR beta chain is medium-sized in the sample. As yet, its antigen is unknown. This record belongs to a study of liver allograft versus peripheral blood T cells. The overall study: Liver transplant recipients had T cell receptor repertoires compared between transplanted liver and peripheral blood.

Trimming pared 7 bases from V and 7 bases from J, leaving 13 bases between. The CDR3 length is 12 residues. In germline, CDR1 is MNHNS, CDR2 SASEGT. Study-level points and caveats: Liver allografts reportedly held T cell receptor repertoires unlike those in peripheral blood.

TCRdb re-called the reads with MiXCR, one entry per CDR3 protein. Of some 6,500 distinct CDR3 sequences in the sample, less than 20% were seen once. J is TRBJ1-2 and V is TRBV6-1, with D uncertain. The sequence derives from a human patient who had a liver transplant. Certain T cells may be donor cells from the graft. CDR3 sequence (DNA): TGTGCCAGCATCGGGCCCCCCGGTGGCTACACCTTC. It is translated as CASIGPPGGYTF.